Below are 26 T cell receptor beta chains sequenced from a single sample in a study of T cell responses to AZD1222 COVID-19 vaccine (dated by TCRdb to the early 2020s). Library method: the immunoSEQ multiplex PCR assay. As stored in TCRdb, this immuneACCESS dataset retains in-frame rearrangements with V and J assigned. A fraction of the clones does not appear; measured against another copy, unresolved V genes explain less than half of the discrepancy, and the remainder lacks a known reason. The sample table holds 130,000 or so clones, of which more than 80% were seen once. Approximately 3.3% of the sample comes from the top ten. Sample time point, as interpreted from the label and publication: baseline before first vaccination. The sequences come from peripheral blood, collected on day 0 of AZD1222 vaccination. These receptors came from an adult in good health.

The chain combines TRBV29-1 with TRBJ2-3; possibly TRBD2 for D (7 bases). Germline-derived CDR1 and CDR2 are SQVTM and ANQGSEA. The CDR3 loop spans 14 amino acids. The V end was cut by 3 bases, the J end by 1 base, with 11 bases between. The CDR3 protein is CSVEGGGRTDTQYF. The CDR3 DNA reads TGCAGCGTTGAGGGCGGGGGCCGCACAGATACGCAGTATTTT.

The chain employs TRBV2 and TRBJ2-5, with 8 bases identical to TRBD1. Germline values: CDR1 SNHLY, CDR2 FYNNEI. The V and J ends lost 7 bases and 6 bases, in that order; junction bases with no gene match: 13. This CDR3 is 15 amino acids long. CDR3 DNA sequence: TGTGCCAGCACCCCGGGACAGGAGCTTCGGAAGACCCAGTACTTC. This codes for CASTPGQELRKTQYF.

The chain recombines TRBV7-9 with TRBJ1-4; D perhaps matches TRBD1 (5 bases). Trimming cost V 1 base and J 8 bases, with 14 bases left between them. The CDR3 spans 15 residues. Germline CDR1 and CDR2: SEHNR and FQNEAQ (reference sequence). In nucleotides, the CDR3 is TGTGCCAGCAGCTTAGAATCCCAGAAGGGGGAAAAACTGTTTTTT. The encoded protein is CASSLESQKGEKLFF.

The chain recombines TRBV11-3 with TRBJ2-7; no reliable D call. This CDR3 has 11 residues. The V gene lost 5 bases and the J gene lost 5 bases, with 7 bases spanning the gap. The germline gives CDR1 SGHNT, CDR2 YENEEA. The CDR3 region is CASSQKDEQYF. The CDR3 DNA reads TGTGCCAGCAGCCAAAAGGACGAGCAGTACTTC. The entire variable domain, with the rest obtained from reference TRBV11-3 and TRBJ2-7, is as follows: EAGVVQSPRYKIIEKKQPVAFWCNPISGHNTLYWYLQNLGQGPELLIRYENEEAVDDSQLPKDRFSAERLKGVDSTLKIQPAELGDSAVYLCASSQKDEQYFGPGTRLTVT.

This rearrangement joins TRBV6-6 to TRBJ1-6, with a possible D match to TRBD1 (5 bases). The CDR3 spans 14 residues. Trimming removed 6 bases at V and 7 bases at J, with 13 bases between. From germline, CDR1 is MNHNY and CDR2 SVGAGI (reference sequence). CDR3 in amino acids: CASRPDSKNSPLHF. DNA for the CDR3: TGTGCCAGCAGACCCGACAGTAAGAATTCACCCCTCCACTTT.

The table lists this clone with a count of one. CDR3 nucleotide sequence: TGTGCCAGCACCAACTACGGACAGGAAAAACTGTTTTTT. Translated: CASTNYGQEKLFF. The genes are TRBV6-5 and TRBJ1-4; perhaps TRBD1 as D (6 bases). Trimming left V 7 bases short and J 8 bases short, with 14 bases between. The CDR3 extends over 13 amino acids. Germline V lookup: CDR1 MNHEY, CDR2 SVGAGI.

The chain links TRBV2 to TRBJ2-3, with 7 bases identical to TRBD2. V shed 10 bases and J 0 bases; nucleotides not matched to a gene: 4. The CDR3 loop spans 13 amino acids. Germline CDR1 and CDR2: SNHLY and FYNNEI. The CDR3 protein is CATSGASTDTQYF. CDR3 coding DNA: TGTGCCACCAGCGGGGCTAGCACAGATACGCAGTATTTT.

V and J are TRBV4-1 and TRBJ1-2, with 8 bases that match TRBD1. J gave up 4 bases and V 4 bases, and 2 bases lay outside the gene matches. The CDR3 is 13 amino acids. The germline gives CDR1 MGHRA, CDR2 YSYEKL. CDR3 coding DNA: TGCGCCAGCAGCCGCGGGACAGGCTATGGCTACACCTTC. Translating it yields CASSRGTGYGYTF.

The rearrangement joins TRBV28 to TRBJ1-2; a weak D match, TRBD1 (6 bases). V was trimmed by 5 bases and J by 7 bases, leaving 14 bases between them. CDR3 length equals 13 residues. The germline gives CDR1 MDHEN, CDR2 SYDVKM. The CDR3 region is CASSDLGGAGYTF. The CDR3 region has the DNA TGTGCCAGCAGTGACCTTGGGGGGGCTGGCTACACCTTC.

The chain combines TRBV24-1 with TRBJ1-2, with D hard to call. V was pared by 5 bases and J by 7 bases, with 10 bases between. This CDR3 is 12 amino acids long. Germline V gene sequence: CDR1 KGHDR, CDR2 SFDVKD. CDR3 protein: CATSAPSGGYTF. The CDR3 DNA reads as TGTGCCACCAGTGCCCCTTCGGGTGGCTACACCTTC.

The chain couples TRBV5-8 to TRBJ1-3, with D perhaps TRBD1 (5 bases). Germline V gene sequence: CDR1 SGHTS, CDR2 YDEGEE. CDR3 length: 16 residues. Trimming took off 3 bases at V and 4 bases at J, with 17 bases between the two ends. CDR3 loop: CASSYGTPLLGNTIYF. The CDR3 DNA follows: TGTGCCAGCAGCTACGGGACCCCACTGCTGGGAAACACCATATATTTT.

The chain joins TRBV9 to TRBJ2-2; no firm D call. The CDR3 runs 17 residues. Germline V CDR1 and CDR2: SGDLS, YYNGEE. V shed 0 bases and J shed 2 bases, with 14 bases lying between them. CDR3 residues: CASSVVSGRLNTGELFF. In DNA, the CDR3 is TGTGCCAGCAGCGTAGTGTCGGGCCGCCTAAACACCGGGGAGCTGTTTTTT.

CDR3 DNA: TGTGCCAGCAGCTTTACGGGTGCCGGGGAGCTGTTTTTT. Translating gives CASSFTGAGELFF. The chain has TRBV7-3 and TRBJ2-2; D gene uncertain. The V end lost 3 bases, the J end lost 6 bases, and 8 bases lay between the germline ends. The length of the CDR3 is 13 residues. Germline loops: CDR1 SGHTA, CDR2 FQGTGA.

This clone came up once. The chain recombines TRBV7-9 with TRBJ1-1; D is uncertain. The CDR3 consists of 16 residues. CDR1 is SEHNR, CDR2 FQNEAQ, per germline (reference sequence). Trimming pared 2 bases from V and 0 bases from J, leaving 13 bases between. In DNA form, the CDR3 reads TGTGCCAGCAGCTTACAGCATTTGTTCGTGAACACTGAAGCTTTCTTT. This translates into CASSLQHLFVNTEAFF. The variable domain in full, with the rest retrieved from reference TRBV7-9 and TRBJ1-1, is DTGVSQNPRHKITKRGQNVTFRCDPISEHNRLYWYRQTLGQGPEFLTYFQNEAQLEKSRLLSDRFSAERPKGSFSTLEIQRTEQGDSAMYLCASSLQHLFVNTEAFFGQGTRLTVV.

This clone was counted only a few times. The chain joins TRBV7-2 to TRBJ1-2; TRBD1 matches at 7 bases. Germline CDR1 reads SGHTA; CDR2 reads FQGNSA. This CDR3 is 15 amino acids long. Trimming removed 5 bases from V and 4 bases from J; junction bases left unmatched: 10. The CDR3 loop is CASSPTTTGLYGYTF. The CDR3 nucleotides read TGTGCCAGCAGCCCAACTACGACAGGGCTCTATGGCTACACCTTC.

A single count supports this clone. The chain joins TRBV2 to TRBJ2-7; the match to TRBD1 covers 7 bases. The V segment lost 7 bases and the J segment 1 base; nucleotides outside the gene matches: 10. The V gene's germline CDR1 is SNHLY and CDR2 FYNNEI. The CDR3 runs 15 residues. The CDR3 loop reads CASTRKGAGSYEQYF. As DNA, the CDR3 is TGTGCCAGCACTAGGAAGGGGGCTGGGTCCTACGAGCAGTACTTC.

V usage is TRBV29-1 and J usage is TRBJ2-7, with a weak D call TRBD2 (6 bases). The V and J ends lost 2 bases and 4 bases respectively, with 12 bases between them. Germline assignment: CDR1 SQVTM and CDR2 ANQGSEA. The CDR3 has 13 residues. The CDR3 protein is CSVEKDRGYEQYF. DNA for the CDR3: TGCAGCGTTGAAAAGGACCGGGGGTACGAGCAGTACTTC.

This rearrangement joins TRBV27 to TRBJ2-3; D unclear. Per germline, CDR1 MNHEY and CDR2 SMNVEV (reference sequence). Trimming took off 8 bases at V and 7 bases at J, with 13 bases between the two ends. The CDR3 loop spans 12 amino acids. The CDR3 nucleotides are TGTGCCAGCGTCAGTACGATGCATACGCAGTATTTT. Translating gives CASVSTMHTQYF.

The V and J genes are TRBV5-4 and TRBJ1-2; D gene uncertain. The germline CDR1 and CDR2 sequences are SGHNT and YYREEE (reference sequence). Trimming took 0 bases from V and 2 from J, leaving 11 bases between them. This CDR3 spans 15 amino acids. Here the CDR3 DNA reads TGTGCCAGCAGCTTGGTCCTCCCCCCAAACTATGGCTACACCTTC. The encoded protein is CASSLVLPPNYGYTF.

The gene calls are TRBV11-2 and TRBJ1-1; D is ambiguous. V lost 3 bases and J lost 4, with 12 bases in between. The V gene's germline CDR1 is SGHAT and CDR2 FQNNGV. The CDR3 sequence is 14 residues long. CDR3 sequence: CASSLGPGLTEAFF. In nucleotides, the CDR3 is TGTGCCAGCAGCTTGGGCCCGGGCCTCACTGAAGCTTTCTTT.

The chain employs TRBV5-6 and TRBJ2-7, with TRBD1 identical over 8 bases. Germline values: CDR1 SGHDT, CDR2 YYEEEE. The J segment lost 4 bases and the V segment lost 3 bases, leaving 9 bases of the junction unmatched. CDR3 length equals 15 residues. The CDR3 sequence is CASSYQGALPYEQYF. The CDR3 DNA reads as TGTGCCAGCAGCTACCAGGGGGCGCTTCCGTACGAGCAGTACTTC. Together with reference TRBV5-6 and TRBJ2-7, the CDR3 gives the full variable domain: DAGVTQSPTHLIKTRGQQVTLRCSPKSGHDTVSWYQQALGQGPQFIFQYYEEEERQRGNFPDRFSGHQFPNYSSELNVNALLLGDSALYLCASSYQGALPYEQYFGPGTRLTVT.

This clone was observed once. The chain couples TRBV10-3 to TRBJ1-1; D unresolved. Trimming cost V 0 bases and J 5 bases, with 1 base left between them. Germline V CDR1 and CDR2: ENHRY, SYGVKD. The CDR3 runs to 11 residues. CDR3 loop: CAISESTEAFF. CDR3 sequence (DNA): TGTGCCATCAGTGAGTCAACTGAAGCTTTCTTT.

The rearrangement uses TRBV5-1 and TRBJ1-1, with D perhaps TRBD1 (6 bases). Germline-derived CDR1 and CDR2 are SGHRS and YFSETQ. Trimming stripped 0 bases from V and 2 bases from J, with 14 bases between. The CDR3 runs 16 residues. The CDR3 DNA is TGCGCCAGCAGCTTGGCTTTGACAGGACGAAACACTGAAGCTTTCTTT. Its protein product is CASSLALTGRNTEAFF.

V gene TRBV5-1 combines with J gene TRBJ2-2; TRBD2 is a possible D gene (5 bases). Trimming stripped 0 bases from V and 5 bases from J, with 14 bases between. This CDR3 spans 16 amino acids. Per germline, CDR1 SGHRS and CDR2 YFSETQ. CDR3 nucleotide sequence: TGCGCCAGCAGCTTGGACAGCGGTGCTGGGACCGGGGAGCTGTTTTTT. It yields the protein CASSLDSGAGTGELFF.

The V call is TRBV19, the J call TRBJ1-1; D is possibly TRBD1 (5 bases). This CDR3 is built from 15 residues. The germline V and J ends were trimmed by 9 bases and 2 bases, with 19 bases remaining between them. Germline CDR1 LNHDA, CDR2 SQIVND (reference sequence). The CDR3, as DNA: TGTGCCAGCAAACAGCCGGGACTCGTTAACACTGAAGCTTTCTTT. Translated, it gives CASKQPGLVNTEAFF. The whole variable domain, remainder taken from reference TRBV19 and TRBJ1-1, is DGGITQSPKYLFRKEGQNVTLSCEQNLNHDAMYWYRQDPGQGLRLIYYSQIVNDFQKGDIAEGYSVSREKKESFPLTVTSAQKNPTAFYLCASKQPGLVNTEAFFGQGTRLTVV.

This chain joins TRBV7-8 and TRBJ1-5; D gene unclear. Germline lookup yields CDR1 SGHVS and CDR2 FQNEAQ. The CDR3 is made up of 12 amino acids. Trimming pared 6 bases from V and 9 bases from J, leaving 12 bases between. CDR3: CASSSPRVPQHF. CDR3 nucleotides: TGTGCCAGCAGTTCCCCCCGGGTGCCCCAGCATTTT.